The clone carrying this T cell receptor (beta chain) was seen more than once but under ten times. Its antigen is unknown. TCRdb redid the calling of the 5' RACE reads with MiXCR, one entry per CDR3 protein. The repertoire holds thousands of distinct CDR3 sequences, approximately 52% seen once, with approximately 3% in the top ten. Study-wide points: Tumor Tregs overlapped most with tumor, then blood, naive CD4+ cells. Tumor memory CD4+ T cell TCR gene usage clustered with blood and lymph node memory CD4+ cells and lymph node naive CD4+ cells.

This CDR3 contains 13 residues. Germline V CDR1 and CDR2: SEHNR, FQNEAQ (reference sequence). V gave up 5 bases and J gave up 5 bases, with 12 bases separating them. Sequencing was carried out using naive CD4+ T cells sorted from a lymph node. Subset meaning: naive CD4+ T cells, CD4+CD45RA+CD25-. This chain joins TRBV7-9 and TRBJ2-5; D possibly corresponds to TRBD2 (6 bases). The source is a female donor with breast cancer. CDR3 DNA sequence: TGTGCCAGCAGCCGGGGGTTAGCGGAGACCCAGTACTTC. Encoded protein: CASSRGLAETQYF.